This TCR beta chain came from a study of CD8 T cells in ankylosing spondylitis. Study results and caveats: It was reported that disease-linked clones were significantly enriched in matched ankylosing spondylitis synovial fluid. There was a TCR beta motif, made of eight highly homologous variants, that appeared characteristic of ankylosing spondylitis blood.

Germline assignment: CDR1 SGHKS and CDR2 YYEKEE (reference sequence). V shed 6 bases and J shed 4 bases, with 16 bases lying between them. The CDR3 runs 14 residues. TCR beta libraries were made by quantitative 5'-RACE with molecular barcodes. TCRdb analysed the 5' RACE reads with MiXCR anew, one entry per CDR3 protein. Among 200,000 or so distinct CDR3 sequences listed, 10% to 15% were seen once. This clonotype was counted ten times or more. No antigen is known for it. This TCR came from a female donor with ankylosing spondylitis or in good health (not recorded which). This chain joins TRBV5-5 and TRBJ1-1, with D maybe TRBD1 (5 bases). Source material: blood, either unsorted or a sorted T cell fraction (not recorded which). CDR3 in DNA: TGTGCCAGCATCCCTCTTGGGCAGGGCACTGAAGCTTTCTTT. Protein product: CASIPLGQGTEAFF.